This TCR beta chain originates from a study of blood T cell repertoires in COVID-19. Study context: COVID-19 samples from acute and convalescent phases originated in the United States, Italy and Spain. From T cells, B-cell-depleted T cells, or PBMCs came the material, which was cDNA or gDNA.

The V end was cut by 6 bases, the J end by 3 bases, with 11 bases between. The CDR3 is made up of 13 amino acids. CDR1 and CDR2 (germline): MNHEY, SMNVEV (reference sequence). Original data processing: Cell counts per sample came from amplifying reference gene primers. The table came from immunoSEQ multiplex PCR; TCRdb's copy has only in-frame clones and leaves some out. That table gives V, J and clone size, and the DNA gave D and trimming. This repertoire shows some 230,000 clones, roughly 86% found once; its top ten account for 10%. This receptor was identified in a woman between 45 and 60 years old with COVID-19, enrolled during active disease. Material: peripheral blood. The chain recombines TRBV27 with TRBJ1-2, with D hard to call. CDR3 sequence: CASSPPGYYGYTF. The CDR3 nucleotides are TGTGCCAGCAGCCCTCCGGGGTACTATGGCTACACCTTC.